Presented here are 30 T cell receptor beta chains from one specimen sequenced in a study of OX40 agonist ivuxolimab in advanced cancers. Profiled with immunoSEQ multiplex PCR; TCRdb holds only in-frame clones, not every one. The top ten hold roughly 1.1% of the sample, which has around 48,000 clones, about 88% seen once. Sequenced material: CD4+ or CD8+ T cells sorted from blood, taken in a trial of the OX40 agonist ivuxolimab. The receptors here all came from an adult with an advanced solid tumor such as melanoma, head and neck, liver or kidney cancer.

The CDR3 region has the DNA TGTGCCACCAGCGGACTAGCGGGAGAGGAGCTGTTTTTT. Protein product: CATSGLAGEELFF. The rearrangement joins TRBV15 to TRBJ2-2; 13 nucleotides match TRBD2. CDR3 length: 13 amino acids. CDR1 and CDR2 (germline): LNHNV, YYDKDF (reference sequence). V dropped 5 bases and J dropped 10; count of bases not matched to a gene: 1.

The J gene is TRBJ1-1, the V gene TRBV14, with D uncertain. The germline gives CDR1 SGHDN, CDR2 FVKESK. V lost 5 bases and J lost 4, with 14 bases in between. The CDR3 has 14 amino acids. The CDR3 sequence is CASSVRRTATEAFF. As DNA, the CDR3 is TGTGCCAGCAGCGTCCGGCGGACGGCCACTGAAGCTTTCTTT.

The CDR3 region is CASSLVGGLAYNEQFF. CDR3 DNA: TGTGCCAGCAGCTTAGTGGGGGGATTGGCTTACAATGAGCAGTTCTTC. This sequence joins TRBV7-9 and TRBJ2-1; D perhaps matches TRBD2 (6 bases). The V gene's germline CDR1 is SEHNR and CDR2 FQNEAQ (reference sequence). Trimming took off 1 base at V and 4 bases at J, with 14 bases between the two ends. The CDR3 covers 16 residues.

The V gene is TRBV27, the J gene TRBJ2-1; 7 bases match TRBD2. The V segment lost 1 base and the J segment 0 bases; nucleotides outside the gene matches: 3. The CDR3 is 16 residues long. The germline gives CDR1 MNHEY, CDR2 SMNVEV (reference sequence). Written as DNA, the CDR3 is TGTGCCAGCAGTTTATACGGCGGGAGCTCCTACAATGAGCAGTTCTTC. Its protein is CASSLYGGSSYNEQFF.

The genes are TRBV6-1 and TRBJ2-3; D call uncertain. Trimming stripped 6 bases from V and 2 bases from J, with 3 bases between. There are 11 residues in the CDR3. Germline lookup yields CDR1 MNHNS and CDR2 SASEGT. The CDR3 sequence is CASRATDTQYF. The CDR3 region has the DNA TGTGCCAGCAGAGCCACAGATACGCAGTATTTT.

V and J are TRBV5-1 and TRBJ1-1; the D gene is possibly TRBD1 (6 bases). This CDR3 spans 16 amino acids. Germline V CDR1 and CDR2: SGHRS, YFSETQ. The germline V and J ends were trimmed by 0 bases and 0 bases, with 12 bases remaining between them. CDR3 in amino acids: CASSLVPGAMNTEAFF. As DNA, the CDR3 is TGCGCCAGCAGCTTGGTGCCAGGGGCGATGAACACTGAAGCTTTCTTT.

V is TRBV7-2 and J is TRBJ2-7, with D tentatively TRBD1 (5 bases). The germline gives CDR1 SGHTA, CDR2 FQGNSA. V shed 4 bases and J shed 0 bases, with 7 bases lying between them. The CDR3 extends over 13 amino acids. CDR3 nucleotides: TGTGCCAGCAGCTCCCAGGGCTCCTACGAGCAGTACTTC. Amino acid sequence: CASSSQGSYEQYF.

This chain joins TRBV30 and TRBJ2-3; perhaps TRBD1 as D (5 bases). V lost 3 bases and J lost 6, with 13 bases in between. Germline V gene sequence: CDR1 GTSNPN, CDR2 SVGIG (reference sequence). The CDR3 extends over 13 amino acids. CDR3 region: CAWSYISGDTQYF. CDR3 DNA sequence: TGTGCCTGGAGCTATATATCAGGGGATACGCAGTATTTT.

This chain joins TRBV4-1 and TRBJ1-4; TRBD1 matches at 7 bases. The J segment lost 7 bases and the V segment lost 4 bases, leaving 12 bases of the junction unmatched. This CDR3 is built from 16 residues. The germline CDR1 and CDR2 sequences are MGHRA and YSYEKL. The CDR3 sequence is CASSRDATGSTEKLFF. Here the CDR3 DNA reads TGCGCCAGCAGCCGAGACGCGACAGGGTCGACTGAAAAACTGTTTTTT.

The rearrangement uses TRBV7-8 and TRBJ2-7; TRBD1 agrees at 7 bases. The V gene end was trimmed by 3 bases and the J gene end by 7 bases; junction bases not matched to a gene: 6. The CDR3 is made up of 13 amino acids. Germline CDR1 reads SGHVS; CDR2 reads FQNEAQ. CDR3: CASSLTDREEQYF. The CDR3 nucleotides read TGTGCCAGCAGCTTGACCGACAGGGAGGAGCAGTACTTC.

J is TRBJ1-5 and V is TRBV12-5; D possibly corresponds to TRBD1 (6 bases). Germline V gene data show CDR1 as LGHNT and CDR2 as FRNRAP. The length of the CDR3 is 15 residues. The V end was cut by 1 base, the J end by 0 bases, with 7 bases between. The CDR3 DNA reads TGTGCTAGTGGTTTGGGACAGGTTAGCAATCAGCCCCAGCATTTT. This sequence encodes CASGLGQVSNQPQHF.

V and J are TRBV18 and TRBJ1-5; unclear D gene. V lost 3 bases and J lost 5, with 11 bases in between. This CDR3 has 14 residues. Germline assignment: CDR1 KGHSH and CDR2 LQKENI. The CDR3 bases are TGTGCCAGCTCACCCGACAACTTACATCAGCCCCAGCATTTT. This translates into CASSPDNLHQPQHF.

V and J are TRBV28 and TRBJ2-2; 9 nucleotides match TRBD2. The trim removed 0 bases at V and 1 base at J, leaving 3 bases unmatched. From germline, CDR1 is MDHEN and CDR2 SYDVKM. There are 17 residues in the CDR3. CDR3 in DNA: TGTGCCAGCAGTTTATGGAGTAGCGGGGGGAACACCGGGGAGCTGTTTTTT. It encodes CASSLWSSGGNTGELFF.

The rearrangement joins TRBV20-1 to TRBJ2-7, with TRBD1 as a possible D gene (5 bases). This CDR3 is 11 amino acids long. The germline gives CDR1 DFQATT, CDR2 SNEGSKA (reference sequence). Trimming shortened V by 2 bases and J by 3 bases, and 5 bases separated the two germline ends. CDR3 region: CSARTGYEQYF. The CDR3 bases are TGCAGTGCTAGAACAGGCTACGAGCAGTACTTC.

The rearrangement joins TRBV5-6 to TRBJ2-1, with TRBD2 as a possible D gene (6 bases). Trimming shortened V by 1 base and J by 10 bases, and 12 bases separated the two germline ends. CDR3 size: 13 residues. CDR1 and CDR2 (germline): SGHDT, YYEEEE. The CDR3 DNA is TGTGCCAGCAGCTTGACTGGGAGGAGGGAGCAGTTCTTC. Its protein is CASSLTGRREQFF.

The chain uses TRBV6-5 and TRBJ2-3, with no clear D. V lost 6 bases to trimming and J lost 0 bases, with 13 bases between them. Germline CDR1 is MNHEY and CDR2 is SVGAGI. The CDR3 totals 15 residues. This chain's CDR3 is CASSPRVGSTDTQYF. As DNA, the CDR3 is TGTGCCAGCAGCCCCCGGGTGGGGAGCACAGATACGCAGTATTTT.

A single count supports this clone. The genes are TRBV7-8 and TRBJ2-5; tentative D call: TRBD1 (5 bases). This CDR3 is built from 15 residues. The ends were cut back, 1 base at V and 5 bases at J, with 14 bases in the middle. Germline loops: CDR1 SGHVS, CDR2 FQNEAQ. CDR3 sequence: CASSLVAGSRETQYF. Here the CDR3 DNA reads TGTGCCAGCAGCTTAGTGGCAGGGTCAAGGGAGACCCAGTACTTC.

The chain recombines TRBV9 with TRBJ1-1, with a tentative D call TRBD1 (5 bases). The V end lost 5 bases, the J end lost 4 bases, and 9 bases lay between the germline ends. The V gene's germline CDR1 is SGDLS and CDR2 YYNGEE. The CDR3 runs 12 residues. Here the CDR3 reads CASSGGGTEAFF. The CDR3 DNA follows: TGTGCCAGCAGTGGCGGGGGCACTGAAGCTTTCTTT. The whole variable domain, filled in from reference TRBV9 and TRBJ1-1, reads DSGVTQTPKHLITATGQRVTLRCSPRSGDLSVYWYQQSLDQGLQFLIQYYNGEERAKGNILERFSAQQFPDLHSELNLSSLELGDSALYFCASSGGGTEAFFGQGTRLTVV.

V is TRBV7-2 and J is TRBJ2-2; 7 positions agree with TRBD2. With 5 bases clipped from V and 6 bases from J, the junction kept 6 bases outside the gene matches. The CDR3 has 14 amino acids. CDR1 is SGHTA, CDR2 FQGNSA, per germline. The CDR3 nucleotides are TGTGCCAGCAGCCGGGACTACGGGGCCGGGGAGCTGTTTTTT. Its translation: CASSRDYGAGELFF. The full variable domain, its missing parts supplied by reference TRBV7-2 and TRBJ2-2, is GAGVSQSPSNKVTEKGKDVELRCDPISGHTALYWYRQSLGQGLEFLIYFQGNSAPDKSGLPSDRFSAERTGGSVSTLTIQRTQQEDSAVYLCASSRDYGAGELFFGEGSRLTVL.

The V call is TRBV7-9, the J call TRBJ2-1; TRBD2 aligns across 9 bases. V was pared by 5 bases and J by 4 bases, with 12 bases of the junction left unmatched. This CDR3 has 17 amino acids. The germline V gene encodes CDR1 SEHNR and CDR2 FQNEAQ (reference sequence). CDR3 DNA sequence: TGTGCCAGCAGCCCGAAGCGGAGACTAGCGGTGTACAATGAGCAGTTCTTC. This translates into CASSPKRRLAVYNEQFF.

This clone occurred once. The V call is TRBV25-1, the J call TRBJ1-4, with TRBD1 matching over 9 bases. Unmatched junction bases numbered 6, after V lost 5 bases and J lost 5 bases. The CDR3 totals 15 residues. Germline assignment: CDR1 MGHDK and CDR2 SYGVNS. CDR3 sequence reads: CASSNPTGGNEKLFF. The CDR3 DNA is TGTGCCAGCAGTAACCCGACAGGGGGGAATGAAAAACTGTTTTTT.

The CDR3 is CASSALAGTGNNQPQHF. The DNA of the CDR3 is TGTGCCAGCTCAGCGCTAGCCGGGACAGGGAATAATCAGCCCCAGCATTTT. The V gene is TRBV18, the J gene TRBJ1-5, with 9 bases fitting TRBD1. The CDR3 spans 17 residues. Germline values: CDR1 KGHSH, CDR2 LQKENI. The V segment lost 5 bases and the J segment 4 bases; nucleotides outside the gene matches: 12.

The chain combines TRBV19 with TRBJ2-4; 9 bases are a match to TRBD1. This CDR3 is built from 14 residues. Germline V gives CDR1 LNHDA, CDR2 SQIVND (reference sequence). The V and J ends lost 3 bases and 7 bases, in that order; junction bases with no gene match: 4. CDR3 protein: CASSMGQGWNIQYF. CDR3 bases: TGTGCCAGTAGTATGGGACAGGGATGGAACATTCAGTACTTC.

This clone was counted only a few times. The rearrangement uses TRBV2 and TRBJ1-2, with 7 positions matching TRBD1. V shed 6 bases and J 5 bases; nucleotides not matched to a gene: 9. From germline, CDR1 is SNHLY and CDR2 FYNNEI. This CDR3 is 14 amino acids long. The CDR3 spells CASRRTGDAYGYTF. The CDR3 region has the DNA TGTGCCAGCAGGAGAACAGGGGATGCGTATGGCTACACCTTC.

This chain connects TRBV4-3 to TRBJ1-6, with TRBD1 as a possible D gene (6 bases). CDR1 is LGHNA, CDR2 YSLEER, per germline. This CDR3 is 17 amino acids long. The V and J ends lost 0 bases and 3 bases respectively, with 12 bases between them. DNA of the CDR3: TGCGCCAGCAGCCAAGATGTAGACAGGAGCTATAATTCACCCCTCCACTTT. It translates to CASSQDVDRSYNSPLHF.

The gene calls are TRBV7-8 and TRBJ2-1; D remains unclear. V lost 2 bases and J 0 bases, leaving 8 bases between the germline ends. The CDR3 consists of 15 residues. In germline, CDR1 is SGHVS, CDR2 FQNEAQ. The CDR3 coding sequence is TGTGCCAGCAGCTTACCCCTGAGCTCCTACAATGAGCAGTTCTTC. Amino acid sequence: CASSLPLSSYNEQFF.

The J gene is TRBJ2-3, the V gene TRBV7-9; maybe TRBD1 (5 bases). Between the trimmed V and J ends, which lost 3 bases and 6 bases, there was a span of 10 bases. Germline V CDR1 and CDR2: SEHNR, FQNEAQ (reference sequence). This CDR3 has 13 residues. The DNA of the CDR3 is TGTGCCAGCAGCTTGTCACAGGTGGATACGCAGTATTTT. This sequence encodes CASSLSQVDTQYF.

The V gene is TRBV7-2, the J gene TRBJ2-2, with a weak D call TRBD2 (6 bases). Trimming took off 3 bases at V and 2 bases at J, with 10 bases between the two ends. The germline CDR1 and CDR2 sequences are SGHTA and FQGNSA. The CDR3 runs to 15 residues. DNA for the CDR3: TGTGCCAGCAGCTTCATCGGGGGAAACACCGGGGAGCTGTTTTTT. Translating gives CASSFIGGNTGELFF.

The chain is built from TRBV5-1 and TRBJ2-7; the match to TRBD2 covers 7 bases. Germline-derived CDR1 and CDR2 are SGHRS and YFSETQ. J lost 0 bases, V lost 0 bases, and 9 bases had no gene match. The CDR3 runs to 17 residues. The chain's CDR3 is CASSLASGRVSSYEQYF. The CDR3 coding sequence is TGCGCCAGCAGCTTGGCCTCGGGGAGGGTAAGCTCCTACGAGCAGTACTTC.

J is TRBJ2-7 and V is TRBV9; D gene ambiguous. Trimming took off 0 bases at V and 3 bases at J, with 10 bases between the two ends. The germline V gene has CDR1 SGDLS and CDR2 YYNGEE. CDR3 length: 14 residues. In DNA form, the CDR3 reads TGTGCCAGCAGCGTAGGAATTGGAAACTACGAGCAGTACTTC. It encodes CASSVGIGNYEQYF.